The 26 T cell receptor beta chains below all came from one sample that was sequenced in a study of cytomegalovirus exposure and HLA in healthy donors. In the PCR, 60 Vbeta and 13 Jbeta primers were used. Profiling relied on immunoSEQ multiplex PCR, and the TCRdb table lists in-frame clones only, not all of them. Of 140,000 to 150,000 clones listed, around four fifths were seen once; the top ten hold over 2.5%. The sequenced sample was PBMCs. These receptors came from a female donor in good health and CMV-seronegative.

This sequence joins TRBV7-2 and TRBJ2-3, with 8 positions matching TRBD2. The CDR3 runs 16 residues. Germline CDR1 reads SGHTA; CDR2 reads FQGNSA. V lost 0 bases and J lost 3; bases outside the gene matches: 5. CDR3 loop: CASSLAGAGVTDTQYF. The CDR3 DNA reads TGTGCCAGCAGCTTAGCGGGAGCGGGGGTGACAGATACGCAGTATTTT.

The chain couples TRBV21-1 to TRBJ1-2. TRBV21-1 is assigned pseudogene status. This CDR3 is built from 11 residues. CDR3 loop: CASSKGGVITF. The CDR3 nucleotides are TGTGCCAGCAGCAAAGGGGGAGTGATCACCTTC.

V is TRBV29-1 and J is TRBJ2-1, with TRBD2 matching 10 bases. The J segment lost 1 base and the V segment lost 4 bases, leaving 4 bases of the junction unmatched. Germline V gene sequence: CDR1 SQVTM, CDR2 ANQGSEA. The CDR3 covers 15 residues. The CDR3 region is CSVGGLAPSYNEQFF. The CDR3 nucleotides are TGCAGCGTTGGGGGACTAGCGCCATCCTACAATGAGCAGTTCTTC.

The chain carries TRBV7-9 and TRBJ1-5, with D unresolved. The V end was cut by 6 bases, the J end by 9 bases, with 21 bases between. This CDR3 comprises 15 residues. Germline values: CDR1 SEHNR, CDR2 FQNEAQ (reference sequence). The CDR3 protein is CASSTGFHKNGPQHF. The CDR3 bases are TGTGCCAGCAGTACGGGGTTCCACAAAAACGGGCCCCAGCATTTT.

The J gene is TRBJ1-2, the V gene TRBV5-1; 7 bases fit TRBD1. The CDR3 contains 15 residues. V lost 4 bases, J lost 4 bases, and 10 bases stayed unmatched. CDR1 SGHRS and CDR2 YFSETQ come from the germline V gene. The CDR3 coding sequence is TGCGCCAGCAGCCTAGGGACAGTGAGTTCCTATGGCTACACCTTC. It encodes CASSLGTVSSYGYTF. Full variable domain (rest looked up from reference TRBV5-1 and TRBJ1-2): KAGVTQTPRYLIKTRGQQVTLSCSPISGHRSVSWYQQTPGQGLQFLFEYFSETQRNKGNFPGRFSGRQFSNSRSEMNVSTLELGDSALYLCASSLGTVSSYGYTFGSGTRLTVV.

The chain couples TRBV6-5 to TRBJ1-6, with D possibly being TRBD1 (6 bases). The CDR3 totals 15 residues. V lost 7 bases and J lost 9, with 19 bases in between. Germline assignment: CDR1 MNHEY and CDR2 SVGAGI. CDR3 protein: CASNLGAAPGSPLHF. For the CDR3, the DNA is TGTGCCAGCAACTTGGGGGCAGCCCCAGGTTCACCCCTCCACTTT.

The CDR3 DNA is TGTGCCAGCAGTTTTATCAGGGGGTACAACACTGAAGCTTTCTTT. Translated: CASSFIRGYNTEAFF. The genes are TRBV7-8 and TRBJ1-1; 7 positions match TRBD1. Germline CDR1 is SGHVS and CDR2 is FQNEAQ. The CDR3 totals 15 residues. V shed 6 bases, J shed 2 bases, and the junction held 9 bases outside the gene matches.

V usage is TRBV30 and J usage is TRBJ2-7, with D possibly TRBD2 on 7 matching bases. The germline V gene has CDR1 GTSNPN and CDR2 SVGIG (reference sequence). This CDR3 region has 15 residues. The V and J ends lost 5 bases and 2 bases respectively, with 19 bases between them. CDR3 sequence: CAWGGVASGTYEQYF. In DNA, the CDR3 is TGTGCCTGGGGGGGCGTAGCTAGCGGTACCTACGAGCAGTACTTC. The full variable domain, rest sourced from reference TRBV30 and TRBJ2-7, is SQTIHQWPATLVQPVGSPLSLECTVEGTSNPNLYWYRQAAGRGLQLLFYSVGIGQISSEVPQNLSASRPQDRQFILSSKKLLLSDSGFYLCAWGGVASGTYEQYFGPGTRLTVT.

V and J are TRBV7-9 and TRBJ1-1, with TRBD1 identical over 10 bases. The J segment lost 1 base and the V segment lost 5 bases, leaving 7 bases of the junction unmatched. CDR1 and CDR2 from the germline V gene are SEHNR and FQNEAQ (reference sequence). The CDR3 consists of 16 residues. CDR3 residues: CASSPGQGRRNTEAFF. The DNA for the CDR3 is TGTGCCAGCAGCCCGGGACAGGGGCGGCGGAACACTGAAGCTTTCTTT.

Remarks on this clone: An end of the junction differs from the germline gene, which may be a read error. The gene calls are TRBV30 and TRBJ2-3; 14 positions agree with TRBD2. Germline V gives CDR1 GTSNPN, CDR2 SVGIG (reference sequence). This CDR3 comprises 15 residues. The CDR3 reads CAIWGTSGSIDTQYF. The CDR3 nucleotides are TGTGCCATCTGGGGGACTAGCGGGAGCATAGATACGCAGTATTTT.

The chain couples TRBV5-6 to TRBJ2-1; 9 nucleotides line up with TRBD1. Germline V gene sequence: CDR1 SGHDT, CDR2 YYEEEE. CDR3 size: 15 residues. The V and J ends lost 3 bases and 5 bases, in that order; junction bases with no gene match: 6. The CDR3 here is CASSWTGDFDNEQFF. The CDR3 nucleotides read TGTGCCAGCAGCTGGACAGGGGATTTCGACAATGAGCAGTTCTTC.

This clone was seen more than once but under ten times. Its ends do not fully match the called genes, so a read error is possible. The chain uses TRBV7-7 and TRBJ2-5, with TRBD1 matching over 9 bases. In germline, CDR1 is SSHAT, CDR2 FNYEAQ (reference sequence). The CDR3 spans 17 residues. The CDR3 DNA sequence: TGTGCTAGCAGCTTACGCCCACCGGGACAGGGCCCAGAGACCCAGTACTTC. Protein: CASSLRPPGQGPETQYF.

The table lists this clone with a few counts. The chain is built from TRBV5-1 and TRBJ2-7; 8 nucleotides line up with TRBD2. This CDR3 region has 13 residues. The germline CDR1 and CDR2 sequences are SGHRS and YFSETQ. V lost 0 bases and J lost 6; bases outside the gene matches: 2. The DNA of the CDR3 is TGCGCCAGCAGCTTGGACGGGAGGGGCGAGCAGTACTTC. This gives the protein CASSLDGRGEQYF. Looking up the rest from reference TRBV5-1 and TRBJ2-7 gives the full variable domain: KAGVTQTPRYLIKTRGQQVTLSCSPISGHRSVSWYQQTPGQGLQFLFEYFSETQRNKGNFPGRFSGRQFSNSRSEMNVSTLELGDSALYLCASSLDGRGEQYFGPGTRLTVT.

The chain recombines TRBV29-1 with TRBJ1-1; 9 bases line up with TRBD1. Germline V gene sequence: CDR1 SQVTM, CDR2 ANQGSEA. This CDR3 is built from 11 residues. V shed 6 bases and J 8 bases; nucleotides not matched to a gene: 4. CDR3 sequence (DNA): TGCAGCGTAAGGACAGGGGTAGAAGCTTTCTTT. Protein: CSVRTGVEAFF.

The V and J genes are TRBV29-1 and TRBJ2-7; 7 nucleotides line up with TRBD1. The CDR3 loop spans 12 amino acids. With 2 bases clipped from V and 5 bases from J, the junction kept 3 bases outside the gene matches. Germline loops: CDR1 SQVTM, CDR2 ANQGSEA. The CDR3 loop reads CSVETGADEQYF. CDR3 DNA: TGCAGCGTTGAAACAGGGGCGGACGAGCAGTACTTC.

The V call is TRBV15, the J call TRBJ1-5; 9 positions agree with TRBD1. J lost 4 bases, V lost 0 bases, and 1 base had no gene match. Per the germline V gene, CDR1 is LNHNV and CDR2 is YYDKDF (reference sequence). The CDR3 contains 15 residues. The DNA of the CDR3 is TGTGCCACCAGCAGAGACGGGACAGGGAATCAGCCCCAGCATTTT. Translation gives CATSRDGTGNQPQHF.

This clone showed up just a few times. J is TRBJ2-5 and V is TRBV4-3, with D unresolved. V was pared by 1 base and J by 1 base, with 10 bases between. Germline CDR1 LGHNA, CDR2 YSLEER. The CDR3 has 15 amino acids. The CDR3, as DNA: TGCGCCAGCAGCCAAGCTATCGCGGCCCAAGAGACCCAGTACTTC. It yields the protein CASSQAIAAQETQYF.

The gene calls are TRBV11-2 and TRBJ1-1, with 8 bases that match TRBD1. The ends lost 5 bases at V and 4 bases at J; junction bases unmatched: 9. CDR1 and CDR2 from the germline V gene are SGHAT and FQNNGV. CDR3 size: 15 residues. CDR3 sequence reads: CASSIRQGRATEAFF. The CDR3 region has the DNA TGTGCCAGCAGCATAAGACAGGGGAGGGCCACTGAAGCTTTCTTT.

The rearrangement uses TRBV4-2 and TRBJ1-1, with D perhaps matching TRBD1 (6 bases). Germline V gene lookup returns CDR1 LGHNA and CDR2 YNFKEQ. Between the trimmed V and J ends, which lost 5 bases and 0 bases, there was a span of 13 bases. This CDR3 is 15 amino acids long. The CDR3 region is CASSESPGVNTEAFF. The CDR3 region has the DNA TGTGCCAGCAGCGAATCCCCAGGGGTGAACACTGAAGCTTTCTTT.

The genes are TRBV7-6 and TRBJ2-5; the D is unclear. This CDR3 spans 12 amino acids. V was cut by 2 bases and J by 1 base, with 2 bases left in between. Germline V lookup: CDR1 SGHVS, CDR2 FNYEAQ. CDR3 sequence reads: CASSLLQETQYF. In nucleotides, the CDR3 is TGTGCCAGCAGCTTACTCCAAGAGACCCAGTACTTC.

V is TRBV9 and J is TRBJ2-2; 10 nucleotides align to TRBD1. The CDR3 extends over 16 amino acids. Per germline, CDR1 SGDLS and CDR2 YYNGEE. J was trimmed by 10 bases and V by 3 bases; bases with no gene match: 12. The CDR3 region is CASSGDRWDRGEELFF. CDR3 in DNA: TGTGCCAGCAGCGGGGACAGGTGGGACAGGGGCGAGGAGCTGTTTTTT.

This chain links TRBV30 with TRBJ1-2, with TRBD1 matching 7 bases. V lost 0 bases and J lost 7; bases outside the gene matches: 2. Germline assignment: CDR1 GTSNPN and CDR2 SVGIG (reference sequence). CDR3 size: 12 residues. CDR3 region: CAWSVGGSGYTF. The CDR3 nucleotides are TGTGCCTGGAGTGTAGGGGGCAGTGGCTACACCTTC.

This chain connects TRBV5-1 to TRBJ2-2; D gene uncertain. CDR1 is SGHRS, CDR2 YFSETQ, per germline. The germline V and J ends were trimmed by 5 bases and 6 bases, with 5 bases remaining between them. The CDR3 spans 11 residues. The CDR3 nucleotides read TGCGCCAGCAGTAAGCCCGGGGAGCTGTTTTTT. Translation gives CASSKPGELFF.

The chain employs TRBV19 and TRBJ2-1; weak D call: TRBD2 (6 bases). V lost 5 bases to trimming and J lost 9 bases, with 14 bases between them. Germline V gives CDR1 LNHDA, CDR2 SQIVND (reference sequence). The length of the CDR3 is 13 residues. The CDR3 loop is CASSETSLGEQFF. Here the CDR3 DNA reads TGTGCCAGTAGTGAAACTAGCTTAGGTGAGCAGTTCTTC.

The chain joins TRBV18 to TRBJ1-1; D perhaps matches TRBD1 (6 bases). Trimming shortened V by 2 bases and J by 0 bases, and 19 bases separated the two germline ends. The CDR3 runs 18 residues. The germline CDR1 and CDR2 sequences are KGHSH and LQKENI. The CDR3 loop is CASSPRTSRGPLNTEAFF. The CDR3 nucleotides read TGTGCCAGCTCACCAAGGACCTCGCGGGGGCCCTTGAACACTGAAGCTTTCTTT.

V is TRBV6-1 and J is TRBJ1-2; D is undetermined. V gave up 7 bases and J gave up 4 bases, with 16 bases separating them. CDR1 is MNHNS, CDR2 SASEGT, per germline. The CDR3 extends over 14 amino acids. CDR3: CASTGVPGVYGYTF. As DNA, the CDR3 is TGTGCCAGCACCGGAGTTCCCGGGGTCTATGGCTACACCTTC.